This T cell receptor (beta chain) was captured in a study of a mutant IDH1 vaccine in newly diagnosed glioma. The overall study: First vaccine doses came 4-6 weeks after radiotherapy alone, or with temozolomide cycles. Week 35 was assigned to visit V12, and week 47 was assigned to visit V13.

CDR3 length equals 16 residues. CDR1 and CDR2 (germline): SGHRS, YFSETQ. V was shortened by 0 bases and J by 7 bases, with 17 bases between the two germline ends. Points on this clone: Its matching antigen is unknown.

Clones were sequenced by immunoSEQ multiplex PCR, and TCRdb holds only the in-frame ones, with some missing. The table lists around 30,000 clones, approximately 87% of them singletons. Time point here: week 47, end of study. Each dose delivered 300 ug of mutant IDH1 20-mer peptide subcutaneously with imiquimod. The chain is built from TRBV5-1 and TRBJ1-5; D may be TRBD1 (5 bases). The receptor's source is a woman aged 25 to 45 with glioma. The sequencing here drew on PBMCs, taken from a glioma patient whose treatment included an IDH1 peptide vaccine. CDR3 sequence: CASSLAPQGGGQPQHF. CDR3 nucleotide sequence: TGCGCCAGCAGCTTGGCCCCCCAGGGTGGGGGACAGCCCCAGCATTTT. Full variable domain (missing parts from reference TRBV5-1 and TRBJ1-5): KAGVTQTPRYLIKTRGQQVTLSCSPISGHRSVSWYQQTPGQGLQFLFEYFSETQRNKGNFPGRFSGRQFSNSRSEMNVSTLELGDSALYLCASSLAPQGGGQPQHFGDGTRLSIL.